A single sample is the source of the 29 T cell receptor beta chains below, sequenced in a study of blood T cell repertoires in COVID-19 (TCRdb year 2020). The receptor library was made with the immunoSEQ multiplex PCR assay. TCRdb provides this immuneACCESS table in a form limited to in-frame rearrangements. Some clones are lacking; in checked studies, under half of them reflect an unresolved V gene, and why the rest are absent is not known. For this sample there are 150,000 or so clones; 80% to 90% appear just once. The ten top clones hold around 9.9% of the sample. Sequences were obtained from peripheral blood. The receptors shown here come from a human donor in a cohort sampled during active COVID-19.

This chain connects TRBV9 to TRBJ2-1; weak D call: TRBD2 (6 bases). Per the germline V gene, CDR1 is SGDLS and CDR2 is YYNGEE. V was clipped by 0 bases and J by 6 bases, with 10 bases between them. This CDR3 spans 14 amino acids. CDR3 DNA: TGTGCCAGCAGCGTAGCGGGAGTCGGCAATGAGCAGTTCTTC. Amino acid sequence: CASSVAGVGNEQFF.

In this sample, this clone turned up once. This rearrangement joins TRBV19 to TRBJ2-1; no reliable D call. Trimming removed 1 base from V and 5 bases from J, with 12 bases in between. CDR3 length equals 15 residues. CDR1 and CDR2 from the germline V gene are LNHDA and SQIVND (reference sequence). CDR3: CASSIGPLEHNEQFF. The CDR3 coding sequence is TGTGCCAGTAGTATAGGGCCTCTGGAGCACAATGAGCAGTTCTTC.

The gene calls are TRBV5-4 and TRBJ1-1; D possibly corresponds to TRBD1 (5 bases). The CDR3 totals 12 residues. Germline V CDR1 and CDR2: SGHNT, YYREEE (reference sequence). Trimming removed 7 bases at V and 5 bases at J, with 12 bases between. The CDR3 reads CASGSQGTEAFF. The CDR3 DNA is TGTGCCAGCGGCTCGCAGGGAACTGAAGCTTTCTTT.

This clone was observed many times. The chain links TRBV27 to TRBJ2-1, with 12 bases identical to TRBD2. After removal of 3 bases from V and 8 bases from J, the junction contained 5 bases not matched to a gene. Germline V CDR1 and CDR2: MNHEY, SMNVEV (reference sequence). The CDR3 totals 15 residues. The CDR3 sequence: CASSLTSGRSDEQFF. In DNA, the CDR3 is TGTGCCAGCAGTTTGACTAGCGGGAGATCGGATGAGCAGTTCTTC.

V is TRBV4-3 and J is TRBJ1-2; no firm D call. Germline values: CDR1 LGHNA, CDR2 YSLEER. The CDR3 has 14 amino acids. V lost 1 base and J 4 bases, leaving 10 bases between the germline ends. The CDR3 coding sequence is TGCGCCAGCAGCCAAGTACCGGTGTCCTATGGCTACACCTTC. This gives the protein CASSQVPVSYGYTF.

The V and J genes are TRBV6-6 and TRBJ2-1, with D tentatively TRBD2 (5 bases). Between the trimmed V and J ends, which lost 6 bases and 15 bases, there was a span of 15 bases. This CDR3 is built from 11 residues. The germline V gene has CDR1 MNHNY and CDR2 SVGAGI (reference sequence). In DNA form, the CDR3 reads TGTGCCAGCAGGTTACAGAGGGATCTGTTCTTC. It encodes CASRLQRDLFF.

The J gene is TRBJ2-6, the V gene TRBV19; 7 bases fit TRBD1. CDR1 LNHDA and CDR2 SQIVND come from the germline V gene (reference sequence). The CDR3 loop spans 16 amino acids. The ends lost 6 bases at V and 0 bases at J; junction bases unmatched: 5. In DNA form, the CDR3 reads TGTGCCAGTAGCTTCCGGGACAGCTCTGGGGCCAACGTCCTGACTTTC. Translation gives CASSFRDSSGANVLTF. Full variable domain (remainder filled in from reference TRBV19 and TRBJ2-6): DGGITQSPKYLFRKEGQNVTLSCEQNLNHDAMYWYRQDPGQGLRLIYYSQIVNDFQKGDIAEGYSVSREKKESFPLTVTSAQKNPTAFYLCASSFRDSSGANVLTFGAGSRLTVL.

The chain recombines TRBV9 with TRBJ1-2, with 7 bases fitting TRBD1. CDR1 and CDR2 (germline): SGDLS, YYNGEE. The V segment lost 3 bases and the J segment 6 bases; nucleotides outside the gene matches: 11. The CDR3 contains 15 residues. This chain's CDR3 is CASSALHGTANGYTF. CDR3 DNA: TGTGCCAGCAGCGCCCTCCACGGGACAGCTAATGGCTACACCTTC.

The CDR3 sequence is CASMTGDRPYEQYF. In DNA, the CDR3 is TGTGCCAGCATGACCGGGGACAGGCCCTACGAGCAGTACTTC. The V call is TRBV27, the J call TRBJ2-7, with TRBD1 identical over 8 bases. The CDR3 totals 14 residues. Losses at the gene ends were 7 bases for V and 2 bases for J; bases not matched to a gene: 7. Germline lookup yields CDR1 MNHEY and CDR2 SMNVEV (reference sequence).

The chain links TRBV5-1 to TRBJ2-7, with 14 bases matching TRBD2. The CDR3 contains 16 residues. J was trimmed by 4 bases and V by 7 bases; bases with no gene match: 10. The germline gives CDR1 SGHRS, CDR2 YFSETQ. The CDR3 reads CASQDEGTSGGYEQYF. For the CDR3, the DNA is TGCGCCAGCCAAGACGAGGGGACTAGCGGGGGTTACGAGCAGTACTTC.

The chain is built from TRBV12-3 or TRBV12-4 and TRBJ1-6; a possible D gene is TRBD1 (6 bases). The CDR3 covers 13 residues. Trimming stripped 6 bases from V and 10 bases from J, with 13 bases between. The CDR3 here is CASRKDRGSPLHF. CDR3 nucleotides: TGTGCCAGCAGGAAGGACAGAGGCTCACCCCTCCACTTT.

This rearrangement joins TRBV29-1 to TRBJ2-7; D uncertain. Germline values: CDR1 SQVTM, CDR2 ANQGSEA. The CDR3 length is 11 residues. V gave up 0 bases and J gave up 4 bases, with 4 bases separating them. Here the CDR3 reads CSVEEAYEQYF. In DNA, the CDR3 is TGCAGCGTTGAAGAGGCTTACGAGCAGTACTTC.

This sequence joins TRBV30 and TRBJ2-7; a weak D match, TRBD2 (6 bases). The germline V and J ends were trimmed by 5 bases and 2 bases, with 16 bases remaining between them. Germline lookup yields CDR1 GTSNPN and CDR2 SVGIG (reference sequence). CDR3 length: 14 residues. CDR3 in DNA: TGTGCCTGGGGGGCCCCGGGAGTCGCCTACGAGCAGTACTTC. It is translated as CAWGAPGVAYEQYF.

This clone was observed a single time. The V gene is TRBV5-4, the J gene TRBJ2-7; 10 nucleotides align to TRBD1. In germline, CDR1 is SGHNT, CDR2 YYREEE (reference sequence). The CDR3 has 14 amino acids. V lost 3 bases, J lost 4 bases, and 4 bases stayed unmatched. CDR3 loop: CASSWDRGIYEQYF. The DNA of the CDR3 is TGTGCCAGCAGCTGGGACAGGGGCATTTACGAGCAGTACTTC.

The rearrangement joins TRBV6-5 to TRBJ1-3; a possible D gene is TRBD1 (6 bases). The germline V and J ends were trimmed by 6 bases and 8 bases, with 20 bases remaining between them. The CDR3 covers 15 residues. Germline values: CDR1 MNHEY, CDR2 SVGAGI. In DNA form, the CDR3 reads TGTGCCAGCAGGGGATTGACAGGTTTTAAGGACACCATATATTTT. Translating gives CASRGLTGFKDTIYF.

This clone was seen repeatedly, ten times or more. The V and J genes are TRBV19 and TRBJ1-5, with unresolved D. V lost 4 bases to trimming and J lost 4 bases, with 11 bases between them. Germline V CDR1 and CDR2: LNHDA, SQIVND (reference sequence). The CDR3 runs 14 residues. The CDR3 here is CASSTDVRNQPQHF. The CDR3 DNA reads as TGTGCCAGTAGTACAGACGTCAGGAATCAGCCCCAGCATTTT.

CDR3 loop: CASSPRYHEQFF. The CDR3 DNA sequence: TGTGCCAGCAGCCCCAGGTACCATGAGCAGTTCTTC. The chain recombines TRBV11-1 with TRBJ2-1; D gene ambiguous. The CDR3 loop spans 12 amino acids. V shed 5 bases and J shed 8 bases, with 10 bases lying between them. Germline V gene sequence: CDR1 SGHAT, CDR2 FQDESV (reference sequence).

CDR3 nucleotide sequence: TGTGCCATCAGTGAGTCCAAGGGATCAGGGGGCTACACCTTC. Amino acid sequence: CAISESKGSGGYTF. This chain joins TRBV10-3 and TRBJ1-2, with D perhaps TRBD1 (5 bases). Germline V lookup: CDR1 ENHRY, CDR2 SYGVKD. The germline V and J ends were trimmed by 0 bases and 8 bases, with 13 bases remaining between them. The CDR3 is made up of 14 amino acids.

This clone was counted only a few times. This rearrangement joins TRBV5-1 to TRBJ1-1; D not certain. Germline assignment: CDR1 SGHRS and CDR2 YFSETQ. This CDR3 is 14 amino acids long. The germline V and J ends were trimmed by 0 bases and 1 base, with 7 bases remaining between them. Written as DNA, the CDR3 is TGCGCCAGCAGCTTGGGCGGAGGGAACACTGAAGCTTTCTTT. Its translation: CASSLGGGNTEAFF. The full variable domain, with the rest looked up from reference TRBV5-1 and TRBJ1-1, is KAGVTQTPRYLIKTRGQQVTLSCSPISGHRSVSWYQQTPGQGLQFLFEYFSETQRNKGNFPGRFSGRQFSNSRSEMNVSTLELGDSALYLCASSLGGGNTEAFFGQGTRLTVV.

The gene calls are TRBV19 and TRBJ1-1; D gene ambiguous. Germline CDR1 is LNHDA and CDR2 is SQIVND (reference sequence). The germline V and J ends were trimmed by 0 bases and 0 bases, with 5 bases remaining between them. CDR3 length: 14 residues. CDR3 residues: CASSIDRMNTEAFF. As DNA, the CDR3 is TGTGCCAGTAGTATAGATCGTATGAACACTGAAGCTTTCTTT.

The rearrangement joins TRBV7-2 to TRBJ1-6, with D possibly matching TRBD1 (6 bases). This CDR3 has 16 residues. V lost 5 bases, J lost 7 bases, and 18 bases lay in between. Germline V gene lookup returns CDR1 SGHTA and CDR2 FQGNSA. Written as DNA, the CDR3 is TGTGCCAGCAGCACCGGCCTAGGGAGGGGGAATTCACCCCTCCACTTT. Its protein is CASSTGLGRGNSPLHF. Full variable domain (remainder filled in from reference TRBV7-2 and TRBJ1-6): GAGVSQSPSNKVTEKGKDVELRCDPISGHTALYWYRQSLGQGLEFLIYFQGNSAPDKSGLPSDRFSAERTGGSVSTLTIQRTQQEDSAVYLCASSTGLGRGNSPLHFGNGTRLTVT.

This chain uses TRBV30 with TRBJ1-3; weak D call: TRBD1 (5 bases). The CDR3 runs to 13 residues. Per the germline V gene, CDR1 is GTSNPN and CDR2 is SVGIG (reference sequence). In nucleotides, the CDR3 is TGTGCACAAGAATGGCCAGGGGGAAACACCATATATTTT. Residues: CAQEWPGGNTIYF.

The chain links TRBV9 to TRBJ2-5; 9 bases align to TRBD2. Trimming removed 4 bases from V and 4 bases from J; junction bases left unmatched: 20. Germline V gene data show CDR1 as SGDLS and CDR2 as YYNGEE. CDR3 length: 19 residues. CDR3 bases: TGTGCCAGCAGCCCAGGCGGCCCACTAGCGGGCGCCCCTCCAGAGACCCAGTACTTC. Its translation: CASSPGGPLAGAPPETQYF.

This chain joins TRBV7-9 and TRBJ2-3; D unresolved. Per germline, CDR1 SEHNR and CDR2 FQNEAQ (reference sequence). The CDR3 covers 13 residues. V gave up 4 bases and J gave up 0 bases, with 5 bases separating them. Here the CDR3 reads CASSSTSTDTQYF. The CDR3 bases are TGTGCCAGCAGCTCGACTAGCACAGATACGCAGTATTTT.

The gene calls are TRBV4-3 and TRBJ1-6; a possible D gene is TRBD1 (5 bases). Germline V gives CDR1 LGHNA, CDR2 YSLEER. This CDR3 spans 16 amino acids. The V gene lost 1 base and the J gene lost 16 bases, with 23 bases spanning the gap. CDR3 coding DNA: TGCGCCAGCAGCCAAGCCGGGACCGGGAGACAGCCGAGGCTCCACTTT. As protein: CASSQAGTGRQPRLHF.

V gene TRBV3-1 (or the pseudogene TRBV3-2) combines with J gene TRBJ1-3; D unclear. There are 12 residues in the CDR3. Germline loops: CDR1 LGHDT, CDR2 YNNKEL (reference sequence). Between the trimmed V and J ends, which lost 1 base and 14 bases, there was a span of 12 bases. The CDR3: CASSQVDTNVYF. The CDR3 bases are TGTGCCAGCAGCCAAGTTGACACCAATGTATATTTT.

The chain links TRBV9 to TRBJ2-2; 11 bases are a match to TRBD1. The germline CDR1 and CDR2 sequences are SGDLS and YYNGEE. V lost 4 bases and J lost 6; bases outside the gene matches: 8. This CDR3 is 16 amino acids long. The CDR3 reads CASSLRTGGAPGELFF. The CDR3 DNA is TGTGCCAGCAGCTTAAGGACAGGGGGCGCCCCCGGGGAGCTGTTTTTT.

The chain couples TRBV2 to TRBJ1-1, with 7 bases fitting TRBD1. The CDR3 contains 13 residues. After removal of 6 bases from V and 7 bases from J, the junction contained 8 bases not matched to a gene. CDR1 and CDR2 from the germline V gene are SNHLY and FYNNEI. The DNA of the CDR3 is TGTGCCAGCAGGAGGGACAGCCAGGGTGAAGCTTTCTTT. Its protein product is CASRRDSQGEAFF.

This clone was seen more than once but under ten times. The chain uses TRBV6-5 and TRBJ2-2, with TRBD1 identical over 8 bases. The length of the CDR3 is 16 residues. Germline V gives CDR1 MNHEY, CDR2 SVGAGI. The ends lost 0 bases at V and 7 bases at J; junction bases unmatched: 7. The CDR3 protein is CASSYSHGQGGGELFF. The CDR3 DNA sequence: TGTGCCAGCAGTTACTCTCATGGACAGGGCGGCGGGGAGCTGTTTTTT.